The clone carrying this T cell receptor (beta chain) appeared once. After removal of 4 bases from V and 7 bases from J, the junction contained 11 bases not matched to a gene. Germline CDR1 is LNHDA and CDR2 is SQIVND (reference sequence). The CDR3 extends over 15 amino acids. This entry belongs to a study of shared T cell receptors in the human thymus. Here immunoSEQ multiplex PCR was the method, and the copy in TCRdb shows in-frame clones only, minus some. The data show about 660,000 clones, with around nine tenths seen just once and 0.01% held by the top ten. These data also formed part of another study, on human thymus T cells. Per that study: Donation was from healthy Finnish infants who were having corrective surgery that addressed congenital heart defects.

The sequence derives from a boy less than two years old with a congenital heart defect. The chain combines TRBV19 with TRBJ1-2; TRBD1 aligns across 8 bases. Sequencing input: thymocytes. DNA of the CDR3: TGTGCCAGTAGTAGTGCGCAGGGGGCGCTGGGTGGCTACACCTTC. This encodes CASSSAQGALGGYTF.